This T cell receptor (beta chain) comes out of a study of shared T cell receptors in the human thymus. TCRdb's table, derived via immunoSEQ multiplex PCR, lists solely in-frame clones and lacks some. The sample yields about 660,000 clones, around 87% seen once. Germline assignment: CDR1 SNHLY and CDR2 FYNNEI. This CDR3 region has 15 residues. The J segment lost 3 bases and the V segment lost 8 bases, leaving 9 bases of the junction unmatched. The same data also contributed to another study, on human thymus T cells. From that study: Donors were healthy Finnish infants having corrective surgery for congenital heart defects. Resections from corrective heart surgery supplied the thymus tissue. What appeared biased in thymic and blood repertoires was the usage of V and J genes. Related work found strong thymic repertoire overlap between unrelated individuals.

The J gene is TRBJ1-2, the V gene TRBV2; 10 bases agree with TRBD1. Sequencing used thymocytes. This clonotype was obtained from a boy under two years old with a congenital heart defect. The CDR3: CASDGGTGDYYGYTF. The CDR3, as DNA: TGTGCCAGCGACGGGGGGACAGGGGATTACTATGGCTACACCTTC.